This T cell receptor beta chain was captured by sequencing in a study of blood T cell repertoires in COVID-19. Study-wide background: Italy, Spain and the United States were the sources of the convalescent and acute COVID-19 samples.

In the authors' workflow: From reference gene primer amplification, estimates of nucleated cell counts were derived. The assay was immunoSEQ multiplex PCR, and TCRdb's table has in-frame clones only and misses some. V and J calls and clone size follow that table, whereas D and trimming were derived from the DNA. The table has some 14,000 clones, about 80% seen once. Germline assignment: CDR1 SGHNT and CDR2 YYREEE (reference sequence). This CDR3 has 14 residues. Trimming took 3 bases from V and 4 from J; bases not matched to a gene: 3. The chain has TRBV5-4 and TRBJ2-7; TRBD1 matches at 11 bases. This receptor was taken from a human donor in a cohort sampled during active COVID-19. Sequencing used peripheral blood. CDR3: CASSSRDRGYEQYF. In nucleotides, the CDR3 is TGTGCCAGCAGCTCACGGGACAGGGGGTACGAGCAGTACTTC.